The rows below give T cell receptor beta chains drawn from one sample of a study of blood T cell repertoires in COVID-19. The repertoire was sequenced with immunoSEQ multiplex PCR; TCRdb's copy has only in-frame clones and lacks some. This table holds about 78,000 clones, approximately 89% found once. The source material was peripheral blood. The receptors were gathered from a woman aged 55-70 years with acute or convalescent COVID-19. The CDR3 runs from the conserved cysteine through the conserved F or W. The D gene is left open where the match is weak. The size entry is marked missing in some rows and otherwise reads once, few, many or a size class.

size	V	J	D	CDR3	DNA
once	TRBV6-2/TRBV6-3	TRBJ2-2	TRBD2	CASSYAGEWTGELFF	TGTGCCAGCAGTTACGCGGGAGAGTGGACCGGGGAGCTGTTTTTT
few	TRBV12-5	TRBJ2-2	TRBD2	CASGLVLGLAGDAGELFF	TGTGCTAGTGGTTTGGTACTGGGGCTAGCGGGAGATGCCGGGGAGCTGTTTTTT
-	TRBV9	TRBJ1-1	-	CASSGRGTEAFF	TGTGCCAGCAGCGGCCGGGGCACTGAAGCTTTCTTT
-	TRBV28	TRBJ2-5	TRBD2	CASSSYSGRPQETQYF	TGTGCCAGCAGTTCTTATAGCGGGCGCCCTCAAGAGACCCAGTACTTC
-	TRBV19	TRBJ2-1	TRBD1	CASSLGQPHNEQFF	TGTGCCAGTAGTTTGGGACAGCCCCACAATGAGCAGTTCTTC
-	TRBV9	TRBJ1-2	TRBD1	CASRGQGMNYGYTF	TGTGCCAGCAGAGGACAGGGGATGAACTATGGCTACACCTTC
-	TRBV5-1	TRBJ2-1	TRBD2	CASSLGRTSDYNEQFF	TGCGCCAGCAGCTTGGGGCGGACTAGCGATTACAATGAGCAGTTCTTC
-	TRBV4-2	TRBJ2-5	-	CASSQGDYQETQYF	TGTGCCAGCAGCCAAGGGGACTACCAAGAGACCCAGTACTTC
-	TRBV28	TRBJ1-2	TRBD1	CASSLEQGRNYGYTF	TGTGCCAGCAGTTTGGAACAGGGGCGGAACTATGGCTACACCTTC
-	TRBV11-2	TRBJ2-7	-	CASSAGRNSYEQYF	TGTGCCAGCAGCGCGGGACGGAACTCCTACGAGCAGTACTTC
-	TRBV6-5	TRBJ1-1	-	CASRRRGNTEAFF	TGTGCCAGCCGCCGCCGCGGGAACACTGAAGCTTTCTTT
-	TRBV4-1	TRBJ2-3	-	CASSQDWHPWDTQYF	TGCGCCAGCAGCCAAGATTGGCACCCGTGGGATACGCAGTATTTT
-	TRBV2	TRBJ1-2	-	CASVGDSGYGYTF	TGTGCCAGCGTAGGGGATTCGGGCTATGGCTACACCTTC
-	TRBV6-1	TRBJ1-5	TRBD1	CASSGTGDRYNQPQHF	TGTGCCAGCAGTGGGACGGGGGACAGATACAATCAGCCCCAGCATTTT
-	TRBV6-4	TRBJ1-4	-	CASSFREGEKLFF	TGTGCCAGCAGCTTCAGGGAAGGCGAAAAACTGTTTTTT
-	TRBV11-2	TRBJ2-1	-	CASSFINEQFF	TGTGCCAGCAGCTTTATCAATGAGCAGTTCTTC
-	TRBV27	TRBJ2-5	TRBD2	CASNLGGGRSETQYF	TGTGCCAGCAACCTGGGCGGGGGGAGGTCGGAGACCCAGTACTTC
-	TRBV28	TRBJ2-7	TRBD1	CASIRDRGKGEQYF	TGTGCCAGCATCCGGGACAGGGGGAAGGGCGAGCAGTACTTC
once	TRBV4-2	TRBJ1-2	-	CASSQDLAGRNGYTF	TGTGCCAGCAGCCAAGATCTGGCAGGTCGTAATGGCTACACCTTC
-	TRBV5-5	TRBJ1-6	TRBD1	CASSPAGQGSSSPLHF	TGTGCCAGCAGCCCCGCCGGACAGGGGAGTAGTTCACCCCTCCACTTT
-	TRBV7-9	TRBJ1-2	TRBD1	CASSLAGGYGYTF	TGTGCCAGCAGCTTGGCAGGGGGCTATGGCTACACCTTC
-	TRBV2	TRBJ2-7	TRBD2	CASSEGLAVGDYEQYF	TGTGCCAGCAGTGAAGGACTAGCGGTGGGGGACTACGAGCAGTACTTC
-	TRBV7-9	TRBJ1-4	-	CASSYPPGNPNEKLFF	TGTGCCAGCAGTTACCCACCAGGCAATCCTAATGAAAAACTGTTTTTT
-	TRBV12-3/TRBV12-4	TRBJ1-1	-	CASSLEQNTEAFF	TGTGCCAGCAGTTTAGAACAGAACACTGAAGCTTTCTTT
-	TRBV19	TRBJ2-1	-	CASSYEAQSLVSSSYNEQFF	TGTGCCAGTAGTTATGAGGCCCAGTCGTTAGTATCGAGCTCCTACAATGAGCAGTTCTTC
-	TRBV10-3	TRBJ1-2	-	CAISEGRMGGYTF	TGTGCCATCAGTGAAGGCAGGATGGGTGGCTACACCTTC
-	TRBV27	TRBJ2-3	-	CASRDYTDTQYF	TGTGCCAGCAGGGACTACACCGATACGCAGTATTTT
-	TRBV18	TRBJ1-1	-	CASSSTVNTEAFF	TGTGCCAGCTCATCGACAGTGAACACTGAAGCTTTCTTT
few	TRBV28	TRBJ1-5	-	CASTTQEQPQHF	TGTGCCAGCACTACCCAGGAACAGCCCCAGCATTTT
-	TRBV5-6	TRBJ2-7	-	CASSLVGGYEQYF	TGTGCCAGCAGCTTGGTGGGGGGTTACGAGCAGTACTTC
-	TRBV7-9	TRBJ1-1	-	CASSTVPGEAFF	TGTGCCAGCAGCACAGTCCCGGGAGAAGCTTTCTTT
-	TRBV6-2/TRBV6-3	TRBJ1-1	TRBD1	CASSYTIGGAATEAFF	TGTGCCAGCAGTTATACCATAGGGGGCGCTGCTACTGAAGCTTTCTTT
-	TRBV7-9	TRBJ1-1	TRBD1	CATGGQGTEAFF	TGTGCCACGGGCGGACAGGGCACTGAAGCTTTCTTT
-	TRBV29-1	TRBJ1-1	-	CSVLLWGLGTEAFF	TGCAGCGTCCTCCTTTGGGGGCTTGGTACTGAAGCTTTCTTT
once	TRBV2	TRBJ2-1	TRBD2	CASSENSGGLGPYNEQFF	TGTGCCAGCAGTGAAAATTCTGGGGGACTAGGGCCCTACAATGAGCAGTTCTTC
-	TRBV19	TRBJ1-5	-	CASSIVTGEQPQHF	TGTGCCAGTAGTATCGTTACCGGGGAACAGCCCCAGCATTTT
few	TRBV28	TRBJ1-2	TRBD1	CASSPPGQGALDGYTF	TGTGCCAGCAGCCCTCCTGGACAGGGGGCATTGGATGGCTACACCTTC
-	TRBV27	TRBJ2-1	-	CASGEIYSLAGSHSYNEQFF	TGTGCCAGCGGGGAGATTTATTCTTTGGCGGGGAGCCACTCCTACAATGAGCAGTTCTTC
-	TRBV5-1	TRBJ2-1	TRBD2	CASSLGSSGGHNEQFF	TGCGCCAGCAGCTTGGGTTCTAGCGGGGGTCATAATGAGCAGTTCTTC
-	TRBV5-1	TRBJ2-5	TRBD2	CASSWIAGEGETQYF	TGCGCCAGCAGCTGGATAGCGGGGGAGGGAGAGACCCAGTACTTC
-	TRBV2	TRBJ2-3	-	CASTMGLASTDTQYF	TGTGCCAGCACGATGGGACTTGCTAGCACAGATACGCAGTATTTT
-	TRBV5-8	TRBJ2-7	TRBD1	CASSLASTGAYEQYF	TGTGCCAGCAGCTTGGCCAGTACAGGGGCCTACGAGCAGTACTTC
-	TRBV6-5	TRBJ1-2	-	CASSYSIRQQYGYTF	TGTGCCAGCAGTTACTCGATTCGACAGCAATATGGCTACACCTTC
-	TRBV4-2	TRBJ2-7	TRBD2	CASSHASGGSYEQYF	TGTGCCAGCAGCCACGCTAGCGGGGGCTCCTACGAGCAGTACTTC
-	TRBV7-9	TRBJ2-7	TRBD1	CASSFDWTGNEQYF	TGTGCCAGCAGCTTCGATTGGACAGGGAACGAGCAGTACTTC
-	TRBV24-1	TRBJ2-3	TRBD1	CATSDPRTGYTDTQYF	TGTGCCACCAGTGATCCCCGGACAGGATACACAGATACGCAGTATTTT
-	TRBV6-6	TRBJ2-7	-	CASSYMAGVYEQYF	TGTGCCAGCAGTTACATGGCAGGGGTATACGAGCAGTACTTC
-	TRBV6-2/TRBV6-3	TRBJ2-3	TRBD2	CASSPGLAGPTDTQYF	TGTGCCAGCAGCCCGGGACTAGCGGGACCCACAGATACGCAGTATTTT
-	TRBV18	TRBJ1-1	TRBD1	CASSPPNRGMNTEAFF	TGTGCCAGCTCACCACCAAACAGGGGGATGAACACTGAAGCTTTCTTT
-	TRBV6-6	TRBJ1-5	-	CASSYSEYSNQPQHF	TGTGCCAGCAGTTACTCGGAGTATAGCAATCAGCCCCAGCATTTT
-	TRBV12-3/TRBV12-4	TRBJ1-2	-	CASRSGYIYGYTF	TGTGCCAGCAGATCAGGGTACATCTATGGCTACACCTTC
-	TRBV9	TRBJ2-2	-	CASSQITGELFF	TGTGCCAGCAGCCAAATCACCGGGGAGCTGTTTTTT
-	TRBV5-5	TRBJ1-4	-	CASSSGWSNEKLFF	TGTGCCAGCAGCTCGGGATGGTCGAATGAGAAACTGTTTTTT
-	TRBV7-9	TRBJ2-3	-	CASSDRPPDTQYF	TGTGCCAGCAGTGACAGACCTCCAGATACGCAGTATTTT
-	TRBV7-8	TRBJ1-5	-	CASSLEGAFSNQPQHF	TGTGCCAGCAGCTTAGAAGGGGCATTTAGCAATCAGCCCCAGCATTTT